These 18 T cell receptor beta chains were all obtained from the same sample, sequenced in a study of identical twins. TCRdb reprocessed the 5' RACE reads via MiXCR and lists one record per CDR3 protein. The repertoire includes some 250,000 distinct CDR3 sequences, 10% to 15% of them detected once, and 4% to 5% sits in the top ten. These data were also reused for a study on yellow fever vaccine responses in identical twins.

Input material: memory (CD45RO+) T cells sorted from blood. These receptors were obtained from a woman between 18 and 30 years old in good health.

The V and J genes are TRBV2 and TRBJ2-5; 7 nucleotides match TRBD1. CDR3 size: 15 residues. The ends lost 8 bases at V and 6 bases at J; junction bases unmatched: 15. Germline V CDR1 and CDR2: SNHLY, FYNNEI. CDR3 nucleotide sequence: TGTGCCAGCGAGGACAGGCTTTGGGGGCCGCAGACCCAGTACTTC. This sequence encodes CASEDRLWGPQTQYF. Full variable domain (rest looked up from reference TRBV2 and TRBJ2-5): EPEVTQTPSHQVTQMGQEVILRCVPISNHLYFYWYRQILGQKVEFLVSFYNNEISEKSEIFDDQFSVERPDGSNFTLKIRSTKLEDSAMYFCASEDRLWGPQTQYFGPGTRLLVL.

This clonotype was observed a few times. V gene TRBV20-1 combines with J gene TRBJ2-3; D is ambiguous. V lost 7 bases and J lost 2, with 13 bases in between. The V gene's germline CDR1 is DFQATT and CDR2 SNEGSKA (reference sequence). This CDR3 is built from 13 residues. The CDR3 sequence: CSVKGLTTDTQYF. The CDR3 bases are TGCAGTGTTAAAGGGCTCACCACAGATACGCAGTATTTT.

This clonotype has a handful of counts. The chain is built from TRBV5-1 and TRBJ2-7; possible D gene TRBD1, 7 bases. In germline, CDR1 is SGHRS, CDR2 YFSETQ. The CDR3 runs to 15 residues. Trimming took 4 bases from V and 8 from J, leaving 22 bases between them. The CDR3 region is CASSPGGTVKLQQYF. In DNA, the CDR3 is TGCGCCAGCAGCCCTGGGGGGACAGTCAAGCTTCAGCAGTACTTC.

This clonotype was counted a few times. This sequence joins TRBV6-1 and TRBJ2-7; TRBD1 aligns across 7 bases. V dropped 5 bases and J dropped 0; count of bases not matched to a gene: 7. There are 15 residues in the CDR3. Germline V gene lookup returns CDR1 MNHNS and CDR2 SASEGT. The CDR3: CASSPRDSLSYEQYF. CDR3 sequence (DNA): TGTGCCAGCAGTCCCAGGGACAGCCTCTCCTACGAGCAGTACTTC.

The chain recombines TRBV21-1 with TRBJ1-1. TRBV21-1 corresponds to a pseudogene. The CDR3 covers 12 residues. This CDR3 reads CARRKRATEAFF. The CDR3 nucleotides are TGTGCCAGACGTAAAAGGGCCACTGAAGCTTTCTTT.

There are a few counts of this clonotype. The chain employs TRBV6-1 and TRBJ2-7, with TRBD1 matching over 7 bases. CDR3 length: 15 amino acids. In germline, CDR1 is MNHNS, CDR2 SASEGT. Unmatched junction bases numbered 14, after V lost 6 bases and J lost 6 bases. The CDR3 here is CASRGDSLLSGEQYF. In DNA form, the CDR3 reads TGTGCCAGCAGAGGGGACAGTCTTCTGTCTGGCGAGCAGTACTTC.

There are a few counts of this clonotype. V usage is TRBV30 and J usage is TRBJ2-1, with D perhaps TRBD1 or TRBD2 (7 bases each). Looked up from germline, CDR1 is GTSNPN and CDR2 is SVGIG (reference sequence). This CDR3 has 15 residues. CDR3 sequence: CAGGGAGVSYNEQFF. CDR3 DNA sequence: TGTGCTGGAGGGGGCGCGGGAGTCTCCTACAATGAGCAGTTCTTC.

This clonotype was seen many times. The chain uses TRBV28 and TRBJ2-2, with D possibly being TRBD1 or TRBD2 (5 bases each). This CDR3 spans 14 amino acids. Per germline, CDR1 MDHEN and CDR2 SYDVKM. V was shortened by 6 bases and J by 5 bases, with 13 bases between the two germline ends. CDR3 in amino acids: CASRSGTPTGELFF. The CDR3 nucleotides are TGTGCCAGCAGGTCCGGGACGCCAACCGGGGAGCTGTTTTTT.

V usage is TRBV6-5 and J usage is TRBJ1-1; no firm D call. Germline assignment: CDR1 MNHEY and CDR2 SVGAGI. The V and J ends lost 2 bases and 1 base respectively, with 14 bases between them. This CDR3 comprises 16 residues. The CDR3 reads CASSYKDGVRNTEAFF. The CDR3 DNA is TGTGCCAGCAGTTACAAAGACGGGGTGCGGAACACTGAAGCTTTCTTT.

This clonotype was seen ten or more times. This CDR3 reads CASSSDRRNEKLFF. DNA for the CDR3: TGTGCCAGCAGCTCGGACAGGAGGAATGAAAAACTGTTTTTT. The rearrangement links TRBV6-1 to TRBJ1-4, with TRBD1 matching over 7 bases. The CDR3 totals 14 residues. Germline V lookup: CDR1 MNHNS, CDR2 SASEGT. The V gene end was trimmed by 6 bases and the J gene end by 5 bases; junction bases not matched to a gene: 6.

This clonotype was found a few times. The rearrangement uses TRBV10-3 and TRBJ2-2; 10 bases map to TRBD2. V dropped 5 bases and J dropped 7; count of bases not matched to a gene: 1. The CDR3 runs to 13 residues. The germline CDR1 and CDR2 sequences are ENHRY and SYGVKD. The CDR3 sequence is CAISLAGGGELFF. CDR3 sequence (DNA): TGTGCCATCAGTTTAGCGGGAGGCGGGGAGCTGTTTTTT.

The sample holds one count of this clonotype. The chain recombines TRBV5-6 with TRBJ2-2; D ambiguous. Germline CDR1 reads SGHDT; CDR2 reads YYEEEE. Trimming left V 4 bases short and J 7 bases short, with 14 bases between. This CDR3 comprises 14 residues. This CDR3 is CASSPGPVSGELFF. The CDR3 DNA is TGTGCCAGCAGCCCTGGCCCGGTCAGCGGGGAGCTGTTTTTT.

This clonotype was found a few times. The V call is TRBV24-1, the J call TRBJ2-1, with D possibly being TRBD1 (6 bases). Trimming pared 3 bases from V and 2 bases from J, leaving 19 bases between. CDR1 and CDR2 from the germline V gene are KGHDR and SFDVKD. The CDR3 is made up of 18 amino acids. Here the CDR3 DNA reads TGTGCCACCAGTGATGCCTCACAGGGCATTGGCGCCTACAATGAGCAGTTCTTC. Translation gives CATSDASQGIGAYNEQFF.

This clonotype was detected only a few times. The CDR3 sequence is CASRGGDLSYNEQFF. The CDR3 DNA follows: TGTGCCAGCAGGGGCGGAGACCTCTCCTACAATGAGCAGTTCTTC. This sequence joins TRBV13 and TRBJ2-1; no reliable D call. This CDR3 comprises 15 residues. Deletions cut 6 bases from V and 0 bases from J, with 12 bases between. The germline V gene encodes CDR1 PRHDT and CDR2 FYEKMQ (reference sequence).

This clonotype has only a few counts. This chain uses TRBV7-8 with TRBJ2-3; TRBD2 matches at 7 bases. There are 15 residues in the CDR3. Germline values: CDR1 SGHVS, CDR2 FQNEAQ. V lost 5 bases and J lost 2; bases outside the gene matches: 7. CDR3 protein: CASSRWAGDTDTQYF. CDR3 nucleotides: TGTGCCAGCAGCCGTTGGGCGGGGGACACAGATACGCAGTATTTT.

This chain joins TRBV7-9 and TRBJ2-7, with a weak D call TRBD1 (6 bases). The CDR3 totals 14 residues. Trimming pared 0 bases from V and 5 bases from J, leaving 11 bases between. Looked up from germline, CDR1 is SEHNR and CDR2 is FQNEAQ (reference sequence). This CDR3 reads CASSLAQGEDEQYF. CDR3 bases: TGTGCCAGCAGCTTAGCACAGGGAGAAGACGAGCAGTACTTC.

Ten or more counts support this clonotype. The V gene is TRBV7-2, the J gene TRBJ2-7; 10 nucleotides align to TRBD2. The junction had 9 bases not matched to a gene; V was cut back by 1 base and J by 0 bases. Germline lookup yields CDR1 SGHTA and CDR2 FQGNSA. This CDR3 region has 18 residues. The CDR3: CASSLGPGLALSSYEQYF. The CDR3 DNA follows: TGTGCCAGCAGCTTAGGGCCGGGACTAGCGTTGAGCTCCTACGAGCAGTACTTC.

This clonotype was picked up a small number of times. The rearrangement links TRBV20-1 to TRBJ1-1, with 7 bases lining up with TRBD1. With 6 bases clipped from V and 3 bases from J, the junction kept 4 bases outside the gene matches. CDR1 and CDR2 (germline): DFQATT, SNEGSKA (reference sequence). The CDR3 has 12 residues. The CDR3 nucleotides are TGCAGTGCCAGGGGGGGCTACACTGAAGCTTTCTTT. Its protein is CSARGGYTEAFF.